This T cell receptor (beta chain) is from a study of monozygotic twins with inflammatory bowel disease. Whole-study results and caveats: Discrimination among different T cell subtypes was not achievable. Twin pairs that were concordant did not differ from discordant pairs in repertoire similarity, possibly from limited power. The analysis yielded no support for one strong signal or clonotype associated with IBD.

Molecular identifiers with 6-nucleotide sample barcodes were added during cDNA synthesis via template switching. TCRdb re-called the 5' RACE reads; one entry per CDR3 protein, DNA not given. Recorded for this sample: about 450,000 distinct CDR3 sequences. A remark on this clonotype: Its antigen is not identified.

The CDR3 consists of 16 residues. The germline V gene encodes CDR1 SGHVS and CDR2 FQNEAQ. This TCR was sampled from a human donor with ulcerative colitis or Crohn's disease, or a healthy co-twin of an affected twin (not recorded which). The chain employs TRBV7-8 and TRBJ2-6. Sequenced: blood. CDR3: CASSLGPASGANVLTF.